This T cell receptor (beta chain) emerged from a study of blood T cell repertoires in COVID-19. Libraries were prepared by immunoSEQ multiplex PCR; TCRdb keeps only in-frame clonotypes and omits some of them. The sample carries under 200,000 clones, around nine tenths recorded once. The CDR3 covers 15 residues. From germline, CDR1 is SGHTA and CDR2 FQGTGA. V was cut by 2 bases and J by 1 base, with 6 bases left in between. The receptor was derived from a man between 40 and 49 years old with active or convalescent COVID-19. V is TRBV7-3 and J is TRBJ1-6, with TRBD1 as a possible D gene (5 bases). The sample comprised peripheral blood. The CDR3 loop is CASSLGGSYNSPLHF. CDR3 coding DNA: TGTGCCAGCAGCTTAGGGGGGTCCTATAATTCACCCCTCCACTTT.